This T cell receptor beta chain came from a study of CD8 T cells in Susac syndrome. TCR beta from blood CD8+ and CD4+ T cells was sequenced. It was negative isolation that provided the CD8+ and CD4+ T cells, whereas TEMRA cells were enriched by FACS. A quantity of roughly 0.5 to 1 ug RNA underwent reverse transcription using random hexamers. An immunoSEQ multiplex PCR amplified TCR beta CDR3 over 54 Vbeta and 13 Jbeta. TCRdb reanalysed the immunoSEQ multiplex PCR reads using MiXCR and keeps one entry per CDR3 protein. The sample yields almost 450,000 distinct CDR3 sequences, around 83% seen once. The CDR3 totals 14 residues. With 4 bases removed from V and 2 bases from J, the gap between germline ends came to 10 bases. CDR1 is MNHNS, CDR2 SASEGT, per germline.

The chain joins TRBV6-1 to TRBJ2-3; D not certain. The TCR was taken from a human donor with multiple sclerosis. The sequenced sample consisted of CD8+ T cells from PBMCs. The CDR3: CASSVPRYTDTQYF. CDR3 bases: TGTGCCAGCAGTGTTCCCCGCTACACAGATACGCAGTATTTT.